This record looks at one T cell receptor (beta chain) sequence and its context. The antigen is unknown. Whereas donors were nominally healthy upon sampling, unrecorded immune exposures were probable. This sample is part of a study of cytomegalovirus exposure and HLA in healthy donors. Background on the study: Earlier, roughly 180 million T cells were analyzed, and 117 million unique TCR beta sequences were found among them. Study-wide results and limits: A later analysis showed HLA-associated TCR beta chains outstripping equally common others in clonal expansion. Solely CMV serostatus was available to characterize immune exposure.

Trimming stripped 5 bases from V and 8 bases from J, with 20 bases between. The CDR3 is 15 amino acids. Germline assignment: CDR1 MDHEN and CDR2 SYDVKM. The PCR made use of 60 Vbeta and 13 Jbeta primers. Produced via immunoSEQ multiplex PCR; TCRdb's table is partial and in-frame only. Of around 200,000 clones in the sample, over 80% were seen once. The J gene is TRBJ2-3, the V gene TRBV28; D gene uncertain. The sample taken for sequencing was PBMCs. The origin of this receptor is a man aged 40-50 years in good health and CMV-seropositive. CDR3 sequence: CASSPSVSVGATQYF. The CDR3 DNA reads TGTGCCAGCAGTCCATCGGTATCTGTTGGTGCTACGCAGTATTTT.